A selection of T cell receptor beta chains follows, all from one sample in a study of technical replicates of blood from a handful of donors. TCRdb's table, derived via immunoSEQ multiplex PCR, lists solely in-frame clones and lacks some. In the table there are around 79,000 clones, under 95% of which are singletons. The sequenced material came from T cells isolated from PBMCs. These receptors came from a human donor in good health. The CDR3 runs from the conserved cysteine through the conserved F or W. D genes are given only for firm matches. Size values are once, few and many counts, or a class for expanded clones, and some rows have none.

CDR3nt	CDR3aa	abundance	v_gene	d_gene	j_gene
TGTGCCAGCAGCTCCCGAAAGCAGACAGGGGGAAGCAATCAGCCCCAGCATTTT	CASSSRKQTGGSNQPQHF	.	TRBV7-8	TRBD1	TRBJ1-5
TGCGCCAGCAGCCTGGGACAGGGGGGGAATGAGCAGTTCTTC	CASSLGQGGNEQFF	.	TRBV4-1	TRBD1	TRBJ2-1
TGTGCCAGCAGCGTATTCGGGACACCTGATGGCTACACCTTC	CASSVFGTPDGYTF	once	TRBV9	.	TRBJ1-2
TGTGCCAGTCGTCACTCGCGGGACTATGGCTACACCTTC	CASRHSRDYGYTF	.	TRBV19	.	TRBJ1-2
TGTGCCAGCAGCACTACTTTGGGACAGGGACACAATCAGCCCCAGCATTTT	CASSTTLGQGHNQPQHF	.	TRBV7-9	TRBD1	TRBJ1-5
TGTGCCAGCAGCGCTACAGGGGGCGCGCGGTATGGCTACACCTTC	CASSATGGARYGYTF	.	TRBV7-9	TRBD1	TRBJ1-2
TGCGCCAGCAGCTTGGGGACAGCGAGCTCCTACGAGCAGTACTTC	CASSLGTASSYEQYF	.	TRBV5-1	.	TRBJ2-7
TGCGCCAGCAGCTTGGGGCCAGGGGTGTTTGGGAGCTCCTACAATGAGCAGTTCTTC	CASSLGPGVFGSSYNEQFF	.	TRBV5-1	.	TRBJ2-1
TGTGCCAGCACGGTTGGCAGGGGGTACTATGGCTACACCTTC	CASTVGRGYYGYTF	.	TRBV28	TRBD1	TRBJ1-2
TGTGCCAGCAGCGGGCAGACAGGGCCCAATGAAAAACTGTTTTTT	CASSGQTGPNEKLFF	.	TRBV9	TRBD1	TRBJ1-4
TGTGCCAGTAGTATGGACAGAGGGAATGGCTACACCTTC	CASSMDRGNGYTF	.	TRBV19	.	TRBJ1-2
TGTGCCAGCAGTTCGGGACTAGCGGGAGGGTCGGATACGCAGTATTTT	CASSSGLAGGSDTQYF	.	TRBV27	TRBD2	TRBJ2-3
TGTGCCAGCAGCTTTCGGGACGGGGGGGTATACAATGAGCAGTTCTTC	CASSFRDGGVYNEQFF	.	TRBV7-8	TRBD2	TRBJ2-1
TGCGCCAGCAGCTTGGCCCCCGGGACACCCCCCTACGAGCAGTACTTC	CASSLAPGTPPYEQYF	.	TRBV5-1	.	TRBJ2-7
TGTGCCAGCAGCTTAGGTCCTTTTCAGGGGGATCAGCCCCAGCATTTT	CASSLGPFQGDQPQHF	.	TRBV7-9	TRBD1	TRBJ1-5
TGTGCCAGCAGCCCCGGGGACGCCGGGAGGCACTATGGCTACACCTTC	CASSPGDAGRHYGYTF	once	TRBV11-2	.	TRBJ1-2
TGTGCCAGCAGCCCTCGACAGCGACCTGAAGCTTTCTTT	CASSPRQRPEAFF	.	TRBV5-6	.	TRBJ1-1
TGTGCCAGCAGTTCCCGGGACAGGCGCATCTCTGGAAACACCATATATTTT	CASSSRDRRISGNTIYF	.	TRBV28	TRBD1	TRBJ1-3
TGTGCCAGCAGCCCCCAGGGCCGGATTGAAAAACTGTTTTTT	CASSPQGRIEKLFF	.	TRBV9	.	TRBJ1-4
TGCGCCAGCAGCCACGGAGGGACTAGCGGGGAAGAGACCCAGTACTTC	CASSHGGTSGEETQYF	once	TRBV4-1	TRBD2	TRBJ2-5
TGTGCCAGCAGCTTGGGACACAAGGCGCAGTATTTT	CASSLGHKAQYF	.	TRBV7-9	.	TRBJ2-3
TGTGCCAGGAGCCGCGGGACAGGGGCATACACAGATACGCAGTATTTT	CARSRGTGAYTDTQYF	.	TRBV5-8	TRBD1	TRBJ2-3
TGTGCCAGCAGGATAACAGAGAACACTGAAGCTTTCTTT	CASRITENTEAFF	.	TRBV7-3	.	TRBJ1-1
TGTGCCACCGGACAGGGGAACACTGAAGCTTTCTTT	CATGQGNTEAFF	.	TRBV7-3	TRBD1	TRBJ1-1
TGCGCCAGCGGAAAAAGGACAGGGAGGTGCTACGAGCAGTACTTC	CASGKRTGRCYEQYF	once	TRBV10-1	TRBD1	TRBJ2-7
TGTGCCAGCAGCGATGCAATGGGGGACAGGGGCCCATTGAACACTGAAGCTTTCTTT	CASSDAMGDRGPLNTEAFF	.	TRBV9	TRBD1	TRBJ1-1
TGCGCCAGCAGCTTGGCCGGGGGGGGTTCAGATACGCAGTATTTT	CASSLAGGGSDTQYF	.	TRBV5-1	TRBD2	TRBJ2-3
TGCGCCAGCAGCAGCCGGCCGGACAGGGCCTACGAGCAGTACTTC	CASSSRPDRAYEQYF	.	TRBV5-1	TRBD1	TRBJ2-7
TGTGCCAGCAGCAACTCAGGGGAGGGTGAGCAGTTCTTC	CASSNSGEGEQFF	.	TRBV9	.	TRBJ2-1
TGTGCCAGCAGCGACCGCGGACACCACTCTGGAAACACCATATATTTT	CASSDRGHHSGNTIYF	.	TRBV11-3	.	TRBJ1-3
TGTGCCAGCAGTTTCTATTACGAGCAGTACTTC	CASSFYYEQYF	.	TRBV28	.	TRBJ2-7
TGTGCCAGCAGCTTAGTAACGGGGGGGGATGGCTACACCTTC	CASSLVTGGDGYTF	.	TRBV7-9	.	TRBJ1-2
TGTGCCAGCAGCCCATGGGCCGGGACAGTCTCCTACGAGCAGTACTTC	CASSPWAGTVSYEQYF	.	TRBV14	TRBD1	TRBJ2-7
TGTGCCAGCAGCCAGTTCCCAAAGGGGGGGCGATCGAGCACAGATACGCAGTATTTT	CASSQFPKGGRSSTDTQYF	.	TRBV4-2	.	TRBJ2-3
TGTGCCAGCTCTAGCACAGATACGCAGTATTTT	CASSSTDTQYF	.	TRBV11-1	.	TRBJ2-3
TGTGCCAGCAGCGTAGAGGGGATGATAACGGAGACCCAGTACTTC	CASSVEGMITETQYF	.	TRBV9	.	TRBJ2-5
TGTGCCAGCAGTCGGGGGACACAGGGAGGGGAAAAACTGTTTTTT	CASSRGTQGGEKLFF	.	TRBV25-1	.	TRBJ1-4
TGTGCCAGCAGCTTCCTCCTTCAAGAGACCCAGTACTTC	CASSFLLQETQYF	.	TRBV5-5	.	TRBJ2-5
TGCGCCAGCAGTGAGCCGGGAATGTCAAAAAGCACAGATACGCAGTATTTT	CASSEPGMSKSTDTQYF	.	TRBV10-2	.	TRBJ2-3
TGTGCCAGCAGCCAGGCCGACTCCTACGAGCAGTACTTC	CASSQADSYEQYF	.	TRBV4-2	.	TRBJ2-7
TGTGCCAGCAGCCTCGGACACATCAATCAGCCCCAGCATTTT	CASSLGHINQPQHF	.	TRBV5-5	.	TRBJ1-5
TGTGCCAGCAGCCCCACAGGAGACACTGAAGCTTTCTTT	CASSPTGDTEAFF	.	TRBV7-9	.	TRBJ1-1
TGTGCCAGTAAGCGGGGACTCTCCTACAATGAGCAGTTCTTC	CASKRGLSYNEQFF	.	TRBV19	TRBD2	TRBJ2-1
TGTGCCAGCATGAGGCCTATAACAGATACGCAGTATTTT	CASMRPITDTQYF	.	TRBV21-1	.	TRBJ2-3
TGTGCCAGCAGGACTAGCGGGGGTACCTACGAGCAGTACTTC	CASRTSGGTYEQYF	.	TRBV10-3	TRBD2	TRBJ2-7
TGTGCCAGCAGCCAAGTATTTGGACACTACGAGCAGTACTTC	CASSQVFGHYEQYF	.	TRBV14	.	TRBJ2-7
TGCGCCAGCTCCGTGCCAGGGGCACCCCCCGATACGCAGTATTTT	CASSVPGAPPDTQYF	.	TRBV5-1	.	TRBJ2-3
TGTGCCAGCAGCTTAGAGGCGGGGAACACTGAAGCTTTCTTT	CASSLEAGNTEAFF	.	TRBV11-3	.	TRBJ1-1
TGTGCCAGCAGTGACTCGAGTAAGGCTTTCTTT	CASSDSSKAFF	.	TRBV6-4	.	TRBJ1-1
TGTGCCAGCAGCTTAGGACAGGGAGGCTCCGAGCAGTACTTC	CASSLGQGGSEQYF	.	TRBV7-9	.	TRBJ2-7
TGTGCCAGCAGCCCCGGGGGGGGCACTGAAGCTTTCTTT	CASSPGGGTEAFF	.	TRBV9	.	TRBJ1-1
TGTGCCTGGAGACCGACAGGCGACACTGAAGCTTTCTTT	CAWRPTGDTEAFF	.	TRBV30	.	TRBJ1-1
TGCGCCAGCAGCTTGCGGACAGGGGATCCCTACGAGCAGTACTTC	CASSLRTGDPYEQYF	.	TRBV5-1	TRBD1	TRBJ2-7
TGTGCCAGCAGTTATGAGCCTCATGGGTCAGGGGGCGTTTATCCGGTTCCTGAAGCTTTCTTT	CASSYEPHGSGGVYPVPEAFF	.	TRBV28	TRBD1	TRBJ1-1
TGTGCCAGCAGCCGGACTTACCTTAGCGGGAGCTTCGGGGAGCTGTTTTTT	CASSRTYLSGSFGELFF	.	TRBV11-3	TRBD2	TRBJ2-2